The clone carrying this T cell receptor (beta chain) was observed a few times. Its cognate antigen is unknown. CDR3 length: 13 amino acids. Germline V gene sequence: CDR1 SGHRS, CDR2 YFSETQ. V dropped 0 bases and J dropped 8; count of bases not matched to a gene: 1. This sample is part of a study of identical twins. Overall study results and limits: The study found excess low generation probability among twin-shared out-of-frame alpha sequences. In cord blood, abundant beta clonotypes had fewer insertions; memory showed no trend.

TCRdb used MiXCR to reprocess the 5' RACE reads, holding one entry per CDR3 protein. The sample lists 400,000 to 550,000 distinct CDR3 sequences; roughly 21% were seen once. This sample also appeared in a second study, on T cells expressing NK-cell markers. That work states: Underlying the TCR beta repertoires were sorted CD3+CD56+NKG2C+, CD3+CD56+NKG2C- and CD3+CD56-NKG2C+ T cells. Seven of the eight sequenced donors were classified as HCMV-seropositive, and one was classified as seronegative.

This receptor was identified in a woman aged 18-35 years in good health. The J gene is TRBJ2-2, the V gene TRBV5-1; TRBD2 matches at 7 bases. The sequenced material came from CD4+ T cells sorted from blood. CDR3 amino acids: CASSLVLAGELFF. Written as DNA, the CDR3 is TGCGCCAGCAGCTTGGTACTAGCGGGGGAGCTGTTTTTT.